The 12 T cell receptor beta chains below all came from one sample that was sequenced in a study of OX40 agonist ivuxolimab in advanced cancers. Libraries were built with the immunoSEQ multiplex PCR assay. Sourced from immuneACCESS, this table was stored by TCRdb with only in-frame sequences that have V and J called. A share of the clones is absent; for the studies checked, an unresolved V gene accounts for under half, and the remainder has no known explanation. The sample data list about 24,000 clones, and 75% to 80% of these were observed just once. Roughly 18% of the sample comes from the top ten. The sample in question was CD4+ or CD8+ T cells sorted from blood, obtained in a trial of the OX40 agonist ivuxolimab. These receptors came from an adult with an advanced solid tumor such as melanoma, head and neck, liver or kidney cancer.

This clone was seen only a few times. The CDR3 spells CASSTTGHNSPLHF. CDR3 coding DNA: TGTGCCAGTAGTACGACGGGACATAATTCACCCCTCCACTTT. The chain employs TRBV19 and TRBJ1-6, with D perhaps TRBD1 (5 bases). V dropped 4 bases and J dropped 5 bases, with 9 bases sitting between them. The CDR3 runs 14 residues. Germline lookup yields CDR1 LNHDA and CDR2 SQIVND (reference sequence).

V is TRBV28 and J is TRBJ1-3; D is unclear. The germline V gene encodes CDR1 MDHEN and CDR2 SYDVKM. The CDR3 has 15 residues. Trimming took 5 bases from V and 1 from J, leaving 12 bases between them. The CDR3 coding sequence is TGTGCCAGCAGTCCCGACGGTTATTCTGGAAACACCATATATTTT. Amino acids: CASSPDGYSGNTIYF. Full variable domain (remainder filled in from reference TRBV28 and TRBJ1-3): DVKVTQSSRYLVKRTGEKVFLECVQDMDHENMFWYRQDPGLGLRLIYFSYDVKMKEKGDIPEGYSVSREKKERFSLILESASTNQTSMYLCASSPDGYSGNTIYFGEGSWLTVV.

This clone has only one observation. The chain is built from TRBV29-1 and TRBJ2-1, with D hard to call. Germline values: CDR1 SQVTM, CDR2 ANQGSEA. With 7 bases removed from V and 0 bases from J, the gap between germline ends came to 13 bases. This CDR3 is built from 14 residues. The CDR3, as DNA: TGCAGCGGTTTCGGCGGAAGCTCCTACAATGAGCAGTTCTTC. Its translation is CSGFGGSSYNEQFF.

The sample holds one count of this clone. The V call is TRBV27, the J call TRBJ2-1; TRBD2 matches at 11 bases. J gave up 2 bases and V 8 bases, and 5 bases lay outside the gene matches. CDR3 length equals 15 residues. Per germline, CDR1 MNHEY and CDR2 SMNVEV (reference sequence). The CDR3 loop reads CASATLAGAYNEQFF. The CDR3 DNA is TGTGCCAGCGCAACACTAGCGGGGGCCTACAATGAGCAGTTCTTC.

The chain uses TRBV28 and TRBJ1-3; possible D gene TRBD1, 5 bases. This CDR3 is 14 amino acids long. V was trimmed by 5 bases and J by 2 bases, leaving 10 bases between them. From germline, CDR1 is MDHEN and CDR2 SYDVKM. CDR3 amino acids: CASSPRTTGNTIYF. DNA of the CDR3: TGTGCCAGCAGTCCGAGGACAACTGGAAACACCATATATTTT.

The V call is TRBV28, the J call TRBJ2-6, with TRBD2 identical over 13 bases. Germline V lookup: CDR1 MDHEN, CDR2 SYDVKM. The CDR3 consists of 18 residues. Losses at the gene ends were 5 bases for V and 2 bases for J; bases not matched to a gene: 6. The CDR3 region is CASSALAGGPPGANVLTF. The CDR3 DNA sequence: TGTGCCAGCAGTGCACTAGCGGGAGGGCCGCCTGGGGCCAACGTCCTGACTTTC. Variable domain in full (rest from reference TRBV28 and TRBJ2-6): DVKVTQSSRYLVKRTGEKVFLECVQDMDHENMFWYRQDPGLGLRLIYFSYDVKMKEKGDIPEGYSVSREKKERFSLILESASTNQTSMYLCASSALAGGPPGANVLTFGAGSRLTVL.

V is TRBV10-3 and J is TRBJ2-5; TRBD2 agrees at 10 bases. The CDR3 sequence is 14 residues long. Germline trimming cut 2 bases from V and 6 bases from J; bases unmatched to any gene: 3. The germline gives CDR1 ENHRY, CDR2 SYGVKD. CDR3 nucleotide sequence: TGTGCCATCAGTGAGCCGACTAGCGGGCAGACCCAGTACTTC. This codes for CAISEPTSGQTQYF.

The V and J genes are TRBV5-4 and TRBJ1-3; D not resolved. The CDR3 consists of 14 residues. V lost 4 bases, J lost 0 bases, and 8 bases lay in between. Germline values: CDR1 SGHNT, CDR2 YYREEE (reference sequence). The CDR3 sequence is CASSLDVSGNTIYF. CDR3 DNA: TGTGCCAGCAGCCTGGATGTCTCTGGAAACACCATATATTTT.

The chain recombines TRBV30 with TRBJ1-3, with D possibly TRBD1 on 6 matching bases. Germline CDR1 reads GTSNPN; CDR2 reads SVGIG (reference sequence). V was trimmed by 3 bases and J by 1 base, leaving 10 bases between them. The CDR3 spans 14 residues. CDR3 sequence: CAWRAQGSGNTIYF. As DNA, the CDR3 is TGTGCCTGGAGGGCACAGGGTTCTGGAAACACCATATATTTT.

A single count supports this clone. The chain uses TRBV19 and TRBJ2-7, with TRBD1 identical over 9 bases. This CDR3 contains 14 residues. Trimming took 4 bases from V and 4 from J; bases not matched to a gene: 5. Germline assignment: CDR1 LNHDA and CDR2 SQIVND (reference sequence). The CDR3 sequence: CASSKGTGIYEQYF. The CDR3, as DNA: TGTGCCAGTAGTAAGGGGACAGGGATTTACGAGCAGTACTTC.

A few counts support this clone. This sequence joins TRBV27 and TRBJ2-7; 7 bases are a match to TRBD1. The CDR3 totals 13 residues. The germline V gene encodes CDR1 MNHEY and CDR2 SMNVEV (reference sequence). V shed 8 bases, J shed 0 bases, and the junction held 4 bases outside the gene matches. Written as DNA, the CDR3 is TGTGCCAGCGGGACAGCCTTCTCCTACGAGCAGTACTTC. Its translation: CASGTAFSYEQYF.

In nucleotides, the CDR3 is TGTGCCAGTAGTTACCGGACAGGGGGCCAAATGGGCAATCAGCCCCAGCATTTT. Its protein is CASSYRTGGQMGNQPQHF. The chain carries TRBV19 and TRBJ1-5; 11 bases agree with TRBD1. This CDR3 region has 18 residues. Per the germline V gene, CDR1 is LNHDA and CDR2 is SQIVND (reference sequence). V lost 5 bases, J lost 2 bases, and 11 bases stayed unmatched.